One sample yielded the 25 T cell receptor beta chains listed below, sequenced in a study of blood T cell repertoires in COVID-19. Sequenced by immunoSEQ multiplex PCR; TCRdb stores in-frame clones only, minus some. Of about 120,000 clones listed, less than 85% are singletons. Specimen: peripheral blood. Receptors were obtained from a man aged 25-45 years with acute or convalescent COVID-19.

The V gene is TRBV7-9, the J gene TRBJ1-2; 9 bases fit TRBD1. The germline CDR1 and CDR2 sequences are SEHNR and FQNEAQ (reference sequence). This CDR3 is built from 13 residues. V lost 5 bases, J lost 5 bases, and 3 bases stayed unmatched. The DNA of the CDR3 is TGTGCCAGCAGCCCGACAGGGGGGTATGGCTACACCTTC. Encoded protein: CASSPTGGYGYTF.

The rearrangement uses TRBV4-1 and TRBJ1-3, with unresolved D. This CDR3 region has 12 residues. With 4 bases removed from V and 3 bases from J, the gap between germline ends came to 4 bases. Germline lookup yields CDR1 MGHRA and CDR2 YSYEKL. The CDR3 reads CASSPLGNTIYF. The CDR3 DNA sequence: TGCGCCAGCAGCCCCCTTGGAAACACCATATATTTT.

The V call is TRBV27, the J call TRBJ1-3; weak D call: TRBD1 (6 bases). CDR1 is MNHEY and CDR2 is SMNVEV in the germline V gene (reference sequence). The CDR3 is 14 amino acids. Trimming stripped 5 bases from V and 4 bases from J, with 12 bases between. Here the CDR3 DNA reads TGTGCCAGCAGTCGGGGGGGCGCCGGAAACACCATATATTTT. Translated, it gives CASSRGGAGNTIYF.

The chain recombines TRBV5-5 with TRBJ1-2, with TRBD1 as a possible D gene (6 bases). Trimming stripped 6 bases from V and 0 bases from J, with 9 bases between. The germline V gene has CDR1 SGHKS and CDR2 YYEKEE (reference sequence). The CDR3 is 13 residues long. The CDR3 nucleotides are TGTGCCAGCACCGGACAGCCTAACTATGGCTACACCTTC. It translates to CASTGQPNYGYTF. Drawing the rest from reference TRBV5-5 and TRBJ1-2, the complete variable domain is DAGVTQSPTHLIKTRGQQVTLRCSPISGHKSVSWYQQVLGQGPQFIFQYYEKEERGRGNFPDRFSARQFPNYSSELNVNALLLGDSALYLCASTGQPNYGYTFGSGTRLTVV.

The J gene is TRBJ1-2, the V gene TRBV3-1 (or the pseudogene TRBV3-2), with D possibly being TRBD1 (5 bases). Deletions cut 0 bases from V and 6 bases from J, with 11 bases between. The germline gives CDR1 LGHDT, CDR2 YNNKEL (reference sequence). The CDR3 sequence is 14 residues long. CDR3 sequence reads: CASSQDAGRHGYTF. The CDR3 bases are TGTGCCAGCAGCCAAGATGCAGGGCGGCATGGCTACACCTTC.

The chain has TRBV5-8 and TRBJ2-6; 9 nucleotides match TRBD1. After removal of 4 bases from V and 0 bases from J, the junction contained 8 bases not matched to a gene. Germline V gene data show CDR1 as SGHTS and CDR2 as YDEGEE. The CDR3 is 18 amino acids. DNA for the CDR3: TGTGCCAGCAGCCCAACGGGACAGGGTTCCTCTGGGGCCAACGTCCTGACTTTC. Amino acid sequence: CASSPTGQGSSGANVLTF.

The V call is TRBV19, the J call TRBJ2-1; weak D call: TRBD2 (5 bases). CDR1 and CDR2 (germline): LNHDA, SQIVND (reference sequence). CDR3 length equals 13 residues. V was clipped by 10 bases and J by 5 bases, with 15 bases between them. CDR3 region: CATHPGTHNEQFF. DNA for the CDR3: TGTGCCACTCACCCGGGAACACACAATGAGCAGTTCTTC. Full variable domain (rest looked up from reference TRBV19 and TRBJ2-1): DGGITQSPKYLFRKEGQNVTLSCEQNLNHDAMYWYRQDPGQGLRLIYYSQIVNDFQKGDIAEGYSVSREKKESFPLTVTSAQKNPTAFYLCATHPGTHNEQFFGPGTRLTVL.

This clone has only one observation. In DNA form, the CDR3 reads TGTGCCAGCAGCGTAGGCCCGGGAGGCACTGAAGCTTTCTTT. Protein product: CASSVGPGGTEAFF. The V and J genes are TRBV9 and TRBJ1-1; D gene ambiguous. V dropped 0 bases and J dropped 4 bases, with 10 bases sitting between them. This CDR3 region has 14 residues. Germline V gene lookup returns CDR1 SGDLS and CDR2 YYNGEE. The variable domain in full, with the rest retrieved from reference TRBV9 and TRBJ1-1, is DSGVTQTPKHLITATGQRVTLRCSPRSGDLSVYWYQQSLDQGLQFLIQYYNGEERAKGNILERFSAQQFPDLHSELNLSSLELGDSALYFCASSVGPGGTEAFFGQGTRLTVV.

This clone was picked up a small number of times. The chain links TRBV24-1 to TRBJ1-5; 7 nucleotides align to TRBD1. V shed 4 bases, J shed 1 base, and the junction held 0 bases outside the gene matches. The germline V gene encodes CDR1 KGHDR and CDR2 SFDVKD. The CDR3 is 14 residues long. CDR3 nucleotide sequence: TGTGCCACCAGTGAGGGACAGAGCAATCAGCCCCAGCATTTT. Translated, it gives CATSEGQSNQPQHF.

The genes are TRBV7-2 and TRBJ1-1; D unclear. This CDR3 has 14 amino acids. Trimming removed 2 bases at V and 6 bases at J, with 13 bases between. Per the germline V gene, CDR1 is SGHTA and CDR2 is FQGNSA. The CDR3 protein is CASSLNPRVAEAFF. The CDR3 bases are TGTGCCAGCAGCTTAAACCCCCGAGTCGCTGAAGCTTTCTTT.

The rearrangement uses TRBV9 and TRBJ2-1; 8 bases are shared with TRBD2. The ends lost 3 bases at V and 4 bases at J; junction bases unmatched: 9. This CDR3 region has 16 residues. Germline loops: CDR1 SGDLS, CDR2 YYNGEE. Here the CDR3 reads CASSADQGTSYNEQFF. CDR3 sequence (DNA): TGTGCCAGCAGCGCAGACCAGGGGACTAGTTACAATGAGCAGTTCTTC.

The chain carries TRBV6-5 and TRBJ1-6; D not certain. V lost 10 bases to trimming and J lost 14 bases, with 21 bases between them. The CDR3 runs to 13 residues. Per germline, CDR1 MNHEY and CDR2 SVGAGI. CDR3 nucleotide sequence: TGTGCCACTGCCGATCCTAGCAAGCGGACCCTCCACTTT. Encoded protein: CATADPSKRTLHF.

V is TRBV7-3 and J is TRBJ1-2; D call uncertain. CDR1 is SGHTA, CDR2 FQGTGA, per germline. Trimming took off 5 bases at V and 5 bases at J, with 12 bases between the two ends. The length of the CDR3 is 13 residues. CDR3 in amino acids: CASSAKPGYGYTF. The CDR3 DNA reads as TGTGCCAGCAGCGCCAAACCCGGGTATGGCTACACCTTC. Supplemented by reference TRBV7-3 and TRBJ1-2, the full variable domain reads GAGVSQTPSNKVTEKGKYVELRCDPISGHTALYWYRQSLGQGPEFLIYFQGTGAADDSGLPNDRFFAVRPEGSVSTLKIQRTERGDSAVYLCASSAKPGYGYTFGSGTRLTVV.

The chain employs TRBV27 and TRBJ2-7, with D hard to call. The CDR3 is made up of 13 amino acids. Germline loops: CDR1 MNHEY, CDR2 SMNVEV (reference sequence). V lost 5 bases, J lost 0 bases, and 8 bases lay in between. The CDR3 reads CASSPSSSYEQYV. The CDR3 DNA reads TGTGCCAGCAGTCCCTCGAGCTCCTACGAGCAGTACGTC.

V usage is TRBV18 and J usage is TRBJ2-7; possible D gene TRBD2, 6 bases. With 6 bases removed from V and 2 bases from J, the gap between germline ends came to 11 bases. CDR3 length: 13 amino acids. CDR1 and CDR2 from the germline V gene are KGHSH and LQKENI. The CDR3 bases are TGTGCCAGCTCCCAACAGCGGGCCTACGAGCAGTACGTC. Translation gives CASSQQRAYEQYV.

The chain couples TRBV3-1 (or the pseudogene TRBV3-2) to TRBJ1-1, with D uncertain. V gave up 4 bases and J gave up 6 bases, with 15 bases separating them. The germline gives CDR1 LGHDT, CDR2 YNNKEL (reference sequence). CDR3 length equals 14 residues. CDR3 nucleotide sequence: TGTGCCAGCAGCCCGGACGGCTCGAGGGCTGAAGCTTTCTTT. It specifies CASSPDGSRAEAFF.

The rearrangement joins TRBV19 to TRBJ1-4, with TRBD1 as a possible D gene (5 bases). The CDR3 length is 14 residues. Germline values: CDR1 LNHDA, CDR2 SQIVND (reference sequence). Trimming took off 8 bases at V and 11 bases at J, with 21 bases between the two ends. The CDR3 sequence: CASSIRRDRDKLFF. Written as DNA, the CDR3 is TGTGCCAGTTCTATAAGGCGGGACCGAGATAAACTGTTTTTT.

The chain is built from TRBV7-3 and TRBJ2-6, with D hard to call. V was clipped by 2 bases and J by 4 bases, with 9 bases between them. The CDR3 loop spans 15 amino acids. Germline values: CDR1 SGHTA, CDR2 FQGTGA. The CDR3 nucleotides read TGTGCCAGCAGCTTACCCAGGTCCGGGGCCAACGTCCTGACTTTC. It translates to CASSLPRSGANVLTF.

The chain couples TRBV19 to TRBJ1-2, with 10 bases matching TRBD1. The CDR3 is 16 residues long. Germline V gives CDR1 LNHDA, CDR2 SQIVND (reference sequence). The V and J ends lost 3 bases and 3 bases, in that order; junction bases with no gene match: 7. CDR3 amino acids: CASSMRQGAVDYGYTF. The CDR3 coding sequence is TGTGCCAGTAGTATGAGACAGGGGGCGGTGGACTATGGCTACACCTTC.

The sample holds a few counts of this clone. The rearrangement joins TRBV6-5 to TRBJ1-1; no firm D call. This CDR3 contains 13 residues. Germline assignment: CDR1 MNHEY and CDR2 SVGAGI. V lost 0 bases, J lost 5 bases, and 7 bases lay in between. The CDR3 loop is CASSYSAGTEAFF. The CDR3, as DNA: TGTGCCAGCAGTTACTCCGCCGGTACTGAAGCTTTCTTT.

This clone was seen a few times. The chain couples TRBV6-5 to TRBJ1-2; perhaps TRBD1 as D (5 bases). There are 14 residues in the CDR3. Germline loops: CDR1 MNHEY, CDR2 SVGAGI. Deletions cut 6 bases from V and 3 bases from J, with 14 bases between. CDR3 nucleotide sequence: TGTGCCAGCAGAAACGGCCGGGGGGACTATGGCTACACCTTC. Its translation: CASRNGRGDYGYTF.

The genes are TRBV23-1 and TRBJ2-3; the match to TRBD1 covers 7 bases. TRBV23-1 is known as an ORF, though its function is uncertain. This CDR3 region has 16 residues. The V segment lost 6 bases and the J segment 0 bases; nucleotides outside the gene matches: 9. CDR3 protein: CASSAPRGRSTDTQYF. Written as DNA, the CDR3 is TGCGCCAGCAGCGCACCCAGGGGGAGAAGCACAGATACGCAGTATTTT.

This CDR3 is CASSYLLYGYTF. CDR3 DNA: TGTGCCAGCAGTTACCTATTATATGGCTACACCTTC. J is TRBJ1-2 and V is TRBV6-2 or TRBV6-3, with D unclear. The CDR3 runs 12 residues. Germline V lookup: CDR1 MNHEY, CDR2 SVGEGT. V was trimmed by 2 bases and J by 5 bases, leaving 6 bases between them.

J is TRBJ2-3 and V is TRBV6-6; 8 nucleotides line up with TRBD2. Germline V gene data show CDR1 as MNHNY and CDR2 as SVGAGI (reference sequence). The CDR3 totals 14 residues. V shed 11 bases, J shed 0 bases, and the junction held 7 bases outside the gene matches. Written as DNA, the CDR3 is TGTGCCGCTAGACTAGCGCATAGCACAGATACGCAGTATTTT. It encodes CAARLAHSTDTQYF.

The chain employs TRBV6-5 and TRBJ2-3; 7 bases align to TRBD1. Per germline, CDR1 MNHEY and CDR2 SVGAGI. After removal of 6 bases from V and 4 bases from J, the junction contained 4 bases not matched to a gene. The CDR3 runs 13 residues. The CDR3: CASRQTGADTQYF. CDR3 nucleotides: TGTGCCAGCAGACAAACAGGGGCAGATACGCAGTATTTT.